Listed below are T cell receptor beta chains from one sample, sequenced in a study of vaccination and CD4 T cells after COVID-19. Their cognate antigens are unknown. TCRdb recomputed calls from the PCR reads with MiXCR, one row per CDR3 protein. The repertoire includes 8,000 or so distinct CDR3 sequences, around a fifth of them detected once, and approximately 21% sits in the top ten. Sequenced material: CD4+ T cells from blood, cultured in vitro, taken after SARS-CoV-2 vaccination. The receptors were gathered from a human donor who had recovered from COVID-19. Both conserved end residues are part of each CDR3. D genes are given only for firm matches. Some rows have no size entry. The others give once, few or many, or a class for an expanded clone.

>TRBJ1-6|medium-sized|TRBV6-1|16|TRBD1
CASSPQDRDYNSPLHF
TGTGCCAGCAGTCCCCAGGACAGGGACTATAATTCACCCCTCCACTTT
>TRBJ1-2|few|TRBV20-1|16|TRBD1
CSAAHLDRGRDYGYTF
TGCAGTGCCGCCCACTTAGACAGGGGGCGAGACTATGGCTACACCTTC
>TRBJ2-5|few|TRBV11-2|13|TRBD1
CASRIGGGKTQYF
TGTGCCAGCAGAATAGGGGGCGGTAAGACCCAGTACTTC
>TRBJ2-1|NA|TRBV27|17|NA
CASSQTMDADRASEQFF
TGTGCCAGCAGTCAAACCATGGACGCGGACAGAGCCAGTGAGCAGTTCTTC
>TRBJ2-1|NA|TRBV7-9|14|NA
CASSLVAGVNEQFF
TGTGCCAGCAGCTTAGTGGCAGGGGTCAATGAGCAGTTCTTC
>TRBJ1-5|few|TRBV27|17|TRBD1
CASSSQPDRARNQPQHF
TGTGCCAGCAGTTCGCAACCTGACAGGGCGAGGAATCAGCCCCAGCATTTT
>TRBJ1-1|NA|TRBV15|16|NA
CATSRPGVFRNTEAFF
TGTGCCACCAGCAGACCCGGCGTTTTTAGGAACACTGAAGCTTTCTTT
>TRBJ2-7|NA|TRBV2|12|NA
CASRGDRYEQYF
TGTGCCAGCAGGGGGGACCGCTACGAGCAGTACTTC
>TRBJ1-2|NA|TRBV18|14|NA
CASSPGGPNYGYTF
TGTGCCAGCTCACCCGGGGGACCCAACTATGGCTACACCTTC
>TRBJ1-5|large|TRBV20-1|15|TRBD1
CSARRDRVNNQPQHF
TGCAGTGCTAGACGGGACAGGGTTAACAATCAGCCCCAGCATTTT
>TRBJ1-1|NA|TRBV19|18|TRBD1
CASSRYRGTGGLNTEAFF
TGTGCCAGTAGTAGATATAGGGGGACAGGGGGACTTAACACTGAAGCTTTCTTT
>TRBJ2-7|few|TRBV7-2|19|TRBD2
CASSLYPSGSGTSGYEQYF
TGTGCCAGCAGCTTATATCCCTCTGGTTCTGGGACTAGCGGCTACGAGCAGTACTTC
>TRBJ1-1|few|TRBV6-1|14|TRBD1
CASSGGQRNTEAFF
TGTGCCAGCAGTGGGGGACAGAGGAACACTGAAGCTTTCTTT
>TRBJ2-1|NA|TRBV28|15|TRBD2
CASSATSGGTNEQFF
TGTGCCAGCAGTGCCACTAGCGGGGGAACCAATGAGCAGTTCTTC
>TRBJ1-1|NA|TRBV6-1|17|NA
CASSRPIGGPRSTEAFF
TGTGCCAGCAGTCGGCCGATTGGGGGACCCCGGAGCACTGAAGCTTTCTTT
>TRBJ1-1|NA|TRBV11-1|13|NA
CASGVSMNTEAFF
TGTGCCAGCGGAGTATCCATGAACACTGAAGCTTTCTTT
>TRBJ2-5|few|TRBV5-1|16|NA
CASRRQQRAVAETQYF
TGCGCCAGCAGGAGACAGCAAAGGGCGGTCGCAGAGACCCAGTACTTC
>TRBJ2-1|NA|TRBV19|15|TRBD2
CASSSERGPYNEQFF
TGTGCCAGTAGTAGTGAGCGGGGCCCCTACAATGAGCAGTTCTTC
>TRBJ2-7|medium-sized|TRBV7-2|14|TRBD1
CASSLRTGEVEQYF
TGTGCCAGCAGCCTTAGGACAGGGGAGGTTGAGCAGTACTTC
>TRBJ1-5|few|TRBV20-1|15|NA
CSARDLRAENQPQHF
TGCAGTGCTAGAGATCTAAGGGCAGAAAATCAGCCCCAGCATTTT
>TRBJ1-2|medium-sized|TRBV7-9|11|NA
CASSSGLHYTF
TGTGCCAGCAGCTCCGGACTCCACTACACCTTC
>TRBJ1-5|NA|TRBV28|16|TRBD1
CASRRSDRGGNQPQHF
TGTGCCAGCAGAAGGAGTGACAGGGGAGGCAATCAGCCCCAGCATTTT
>TRBJ1-1|NA|TRBV5-5|14|NA
CASSLGNMNTEAFF
TGTGCCAGCAGCTTGGGCAACATGAACACTGAAGCTTTCTTT
>TRBJ2-7|NA|TRBV10-2|15|TRBD1
CASSELDRLTYEQYF
TGCGCCAGCAGTGAGCTGGACAGGCTGACCTACGAGCAGTACTTC
>TRBJ2-7|few|TRBV5-1|15|NA
CASSLALTATYEQYF
TGCGCCAGCAGCTTGGCTCTGACAGCCACCTACGAGCAGTACTTC
>TRBJ2-7|medium-sized|TRBV20-1|14|NA
CSARKGSLSYEQYF
TGCAGTGCCCGAAAGGGGTCTCTCTCCTACGAGCAGTACTTC
>TRBJ2-7|medium-sized|TRBV28|14|TRBD1
CASSLTGQGIEQYF
TGTGCCAGCAGTTTGACGGGACAGGGGATAGAGCAGTACTTC
>TRBJ2-1|few|TRBV10-1|16|TRBD2
CASSGMGTSGNNEQFF
TGCGCCAGCAGTGGGATGGGGACTAGCGGTAACAATGAGCAGTTCTTC
>TRBJ1-1|NA|TRBV5-5|12|NA
CASSLQQVSAFF
TGTGCCAGCAGCCTGCAACAGGTCTCCGCTTTCTTT
>TRBJ2-5|NA|TRBV5-1|12|NA
CASSLLPETQYF
TGCGCCAGCAGCTTGCTTCCGGAGACCCAGTACTTC
>TRBJ1-1|few|TRBV6-5|15|NA
CASSYRQVVRTEAFF
TGTGCCAGCAGTTATCGACAGGTTGTACGCACTGAAGCTTTCTTT
>TRBJ1-2|few|TRBV4-1|14|NA
CASSQEEGYYGYTF
TGCGCCAGCAGCCAAGAGGAGGGTTACTATGGCTACACCTTC
>TRBJ2-7|NA|TRBV4-3|16|NA
CASSQDEGTYSYEQYF
TGCGCCAGCAGCCAAGATGAAGGGACGTACTCCTACGAGCAGTACTTC
>TRBJ1-1|NA|TRBV29-1|13|TRBD1
CSVRTGGNTEAFF
TGCAGCGTTCGCACAGGGGGGAACACTGAAGCTTTCTTT
>TRBJ2-7|medium-sized|TRBV7-3|14|NA
CASSLGPTTYEQYF
TGTGCCAGCAGCCTCGGCCCTACTACCTACGAGCAGTACTTC
>TRBJ1-5|NA|TRBV6-1|15|TRBD1
CASSEGQGEGQPQHF
TGTGCCAGCAGTGAAGGACAGGGGGAAGGTCAGCCCCAGCATTTT
>TRBJ1-5|NA|TRBV28|12|NA
CASSLANKPQHF
TGTGCCAGCAGTTTAGCTAACAAACCCCAGCATTTT
>TRBJ2-5|few|TRBV29-1|15|TRBD1
CSVEDRTGLQETQYF
TGCAGCGTTGAAGACCGGACAGGGCTACAAGAGACCCAGTACTTC
>TRBJ2-7|few|TRBV20-1|13|NA
CSASPRTMYEQYF
TGCAGTGCTTCCCCTAGGACCATGTACGAGCAGTACTTC
>TRBJ1-5|few|TRBV4-3|16|TRBD1
CASSQDPGGFNQPQHF
TGCGCCAGCAGCCAAGATCCAGGGGGCTTCAATCAGCCCCAGCATTTT
>TRBJ2-5|medium-sized|TRBV6-1|13|NA
CASIRGQTETQYF
TGTGCCAGCATCCGCGGGCAGACCGAGACCCAGTACTTC
>TRBJ2-7|medium-sized|TRBV20-1|17|TRBD1
CSARAPGQGSVTYEQYF
TGCAGTGCTAGAGCCCCCGGACAGGGTAGTGTAACCTACGAGCAGTACTTC
>TRBJ2-7|NA|TRBV7-9|20|TRBD2
CASSFEPRPDRAGVPNEQYF
TGTGCCAGCAGCTTTGAACCTCGCCCGGACCGGGCGGGGGTACCGAACGAGCAGTACTTC
>TRBJ2-5|medium-sized|TRBV6-5|16|TRBD2
CASSYSNARAGVSQYF
TGTGCCAGCAGTTACTCGAACGCCAGGGCGGGGGTGTCCCAGTACTTC
>TRBJ2-5|NA|TRBV7-2|13|NA
CASSLVPRKAGSF
TGTGCCAGCAGCTTAGTCCCCCGAAAGGCGGGGTCCTTC
>TRBJ2-5|medium-sized|TRBV6-1|13|NA
CASKGQSGETQYF
TGTGCCAGCAAAGGCCAATCGGGAGAGACCCAGTACTTC
>TRBJ2-6|NA|TRBV7-6|15|NA
CASSLGHSGANVLTF
TGTGCCAGCAGCTTGGGTCACTCTGGGGCCAACGTCCTGACTTTC
>TRBJ2-7|medium-sized|TRBV20-1|13|TRBD2
CSARKLARNEQYF
TGCAGTGCTAGAAAACTAGCGCGTAACGAGCAGTACTTC